A selection of T cell receptor beta chains follows, all from one sample in a study of T cells after somatic rescue of genetic block. The method was immunoSEQ multiplex PCR; TCRdb's version includes in-frame clones alone and lacks a portion of them. Here the sample spans approximately 70,000 clones, around 90% being singletons. Source material: peripheral blood mononuclear cells (PBMCs). The receptors derive from a man aged 25-45 years. CDR3s include the opening cysteine and the closing phenylalanine or tryptophan. Fields, in order: CDR3 DNA, CDR3 protein, V gene, clone size, D gene, CDR3 length, J gene. The D gene is left open where the match is weak. Size values are once, few and many counts, or a class for expanded clones, and some rows have none.

CDR3nt: TGCGCCAGCAGCCAAGTGCTGGCTTGGGTCGTTGAAGCTTTCTTT
CDR3aa: CASSQVLAWVVEAFF
v_gene: TRBV4-1
abundance: -
d_gene: -
len: 15
j_gene: TRBJ1-1

CDR3nt: TGTGCCAGCAGCGTAGGACAGGAGTCTGAAGCTTTCTTT
CDR3aa: CASSVGQESEAFF
v_gene: TRBV9
abundance: few
d_gene: -
len: 13
j_gene: TRBJ1-1

CDR3nt: TGCGCCAGCAGCAGGGGGGACGGCCAAGAGACCCAGTACTTC
CDR3aa: CASSRGDGQETQYF
v_gene: TRBV5-1
abundance: -
d_gene: -
len: 14
j_gene: TRBJ2-5

CDR3nt: TGCACCAGACTCCCAAGGGTCATCTACAATGAGCAGTTCTTC
CDR3aa: CTRLPRVIYNEQFF
v_gene: TRBV1
abundance: -
d_gene: -
len: 14
j_gene: TRBJ2-1

CDR3nt: TGTGCCAGCACCAACGGAAAGCGGGCGGGCCACAATGAGCAGTTCTTC
CDR3aa: CASTNGKRAGHNEQFF
v_gene: TRBV2
abundance: once
d_gene: -
len: 16
j_gene: TRBJ2-1

CDR3nt: TGTGCCTCCTACCGGGGGGCCTATGAGCAGTTCTTC
CDR3aa: CASYRGAYEQFF
v_gene: TRBV30
abundance: -
d_gene: -
len: 12
j_gene: TRBJ2-1

CDR3nt: TGCGCCAGCAGCCAAGAGGTTGCCGGCTCCAATGAGCAGTTCTTC
CDR3aa: CASSQEVAGSNEQFF
v_gene: TRBV4-3
abundance: -
d_gene: -
len: 15
j_gene: TRBJ2-1

CDR3nt: TGTGCCAGCAGGACCGACAGGGCCTACACCTTC
CDR3aa: CASRTDRAYTF
v_gene: TRBV6-6
abundance: -
d_gene: TRBD1
len: 11
j_gene: TRBJ1-2

CDR3nt: TGTGCCAGCAGCTTAAGGATCATGGGGGGATTAGACACCGGGGAGCTGTTTTTT
CDR3aa: CASSLRIMGGLDTGELFF
v_gene: TRBV7-9
abundance: -
d_gene: -
len: 18
j_gene: TRBJ2-2

CDR3nt: TGTGCCAGCTCCAAGGGGACAGGGGAAGGCACAGATACGCAGTATTTT
CDR3aa: CASSKGTGEGTDTQYF
v_gene: TRBV7-9
abundance: -
d_gene: TRBD1
len: 16
j_gene: TRBJ2-3

CDR3nt: TGTGCCAGCAGCTCAAGGACGGCTGTCTTCTCTGGAAACACCATATATTTT
CDR3aa: CASSSRTAVFSGNTIYF
v_gene: TRBV7-9
abundance: -
d_gene: -
len: 17
j_gene: TRBJ1-3

CDR3nt: TGCGCCAGCAGCTTGGTAGCCCGGACTAGCGGGTGGGTCAACCAAAACATTCAGTACTTC
CDR3aa: CASSLVARTSGWVNQNIQYF
v_gene: TRBV5-1
abundance: once
d_gene: TRBD2
len: 20
j_gene: TRBJ2-4

CDR3nt: TGTGCCAGCTCCTCAGCGGCTAGCGGTGACTACGAGCAGTACTTC
CDR3aa: CASSSAASGDYEQYF
v_gene: TRBV19
abundance: -
d_gene: TRBD2
len: 15
j_gene: TRBJ2-7

CDR3nt: TGTGCCAGCTCCGGCCGGGTTAGGTGGAATGAGCAGTTCTTC
CDR3aa: CASSGRVRWNEQFF
v_gene: TRBV5-6
abundance: -
d_gene: -
len: 14
j_gene: TRBJ2-1

CDR3nt: TGTGCCAGCAGCCCGCTGACGGGGACAATGAACACTGAAGCTTTCTTT
CDR3aa: CASSPLTGTMNTEAFF
v_gene: TRBV7-9
abundance: -
d_gene: -
len: 16
j_gene: TRBJ1-1